This T cell receptor beta chain was identified in a study of human T cells and chemical hapten exposure. Study-level findings and limits: Expanded TCRs formed significantly more large CDR3 similarity clusters than controls.

Regarding this clonotype: Its antigen is still unknown. Its ends do not fully match the called genes, so a read error is possible.

TCRdb re-derived calls from the RACE reads in MiXCR, one entry per CDR3 protein. The table includes around 99,000 distinct CDR3 sequences, 9.5% to 15% detected once. Time point specified: patch test 1, 2 weeks after DPC sensitization. The treatment is: therapeutic diphenylcyclopropenone sensitization with weekly scalp DPC. Germline-derived CDR1 and CDR2 are SEHNR and FQNEAQ (reference sequence). The CDR3 consists of 14 residues. The rearrangement uses TRBV7-9 and TRBJ2-1; no clear D. The TCR was taken from a woman aged 40 to 55 with alopecia areata. Some clones in this sample may be carry-over from other donors' samples. The input for sequencing was whole blood, taken in connection with sensitization to the hapten diphenylcyclopropenone (DPC). This CDR3 reads CASSLVSGYTEQFF. CDR3 DNA: TGTGCCAGCAGCTTAGTTAGTGGGTATACTGAGCAGTTCTTT.